A selection of T cell receptor beta chains follows, all from one sample in a study of blood T cell repertoires in COVID-19. Only in-frame clones appear in the TCRdb table, and some are missing; sequencing was by immunoSEQ multiplex PCR. The sample lists about 110,000 clones; around nine tenths were seen once. The specimen was peripheral blood. All receptors come from a woman in her forties or fifties with acute or convalescent COVID-19. CDR3s include the opening cysteine and the closing phenylalanine or tryptophan. A D gene is named only where the DNA matches it firmly. Some rows have no size entry. The others give once, few or many, or a class for an expanded clone.

. TRBJ2-3 . TRBV7-2 TGTGCCAGCACCCCCAGGCGGGATGGAGATACGCAGTATTTT CASTPRRDGDTQYF
TRBD1 TRBJ2-7 . TRBV5-6 TGTGCCAGCAGCGCTCCGGGACAGGGAACCGAGCAGTACTTC CASSAPGQGTEQYF
TRBD2 TRBJ2-3 . TRBV7-2 TGTGCCAGCAGCAAACTAGCGGGAGTCGGGGATACGCAGTATTTT CASSKLAGVGDTQYF
. TRBJ2-7 . TRBV20-1 TGCAGTGCGATATCGACCGCTAGCATGCACTTC CSAISTASMHF
. TRBJ2-3 . TRBV5-1 TGCGCCAGCAGCTTGGGTGGACTTAGCACAGATACGCAGTATTTT CASSLGGLSTDTQYF
TRBD1 TRBJ1-6 . TRBV13 TGTGCCAGCAGCAAGACAGGGGATTTCTCACCCCTCCACTTT CASSKTGDFSPLHF
. TRBJ2-2 . TRBV27 TGTGCCAGCAGATTTGGGGCAGCGAACACCGGGGAGCTGTTTTTT CASRFGAANTGELFF
TRBD2 TRBJ2-2 . TRBV19 TGTGCCAGTAGTACCCGCATACTTAGCGGGAGTGAGGCCGGGGAGCTGTTTTTT CASSTRILSGSEAGELFF
. TRBJ1-2 . TRBV29-1 TGCAGCGTTGAGTCCGGGGTTTATGGCTACACCTTC CSVESGVYGYTF
TRBD2 TRBJ2-5 . TRBV9 TGTGCCAGCCGGGGGGGAGAAGAGACCCAGTACTTC CASRGGEETQYF
. TRBJ2-1 . TRBV7-2 TGTGCCAGCAGCTCCCAGCGGAATGAGCAGTTCTTC CASSSQRNEQFF
. TRBJ1-2 . TRBV11-2 TGTGCCAGCAGCTTAGCGGACACGGGTGGGCAGCCTGACACCTTC CASSLADTGGQPDTF
. TRBJ2-2 . TRBV19 TGTGCCAGTAGTTCCCCGGGGATCGGGGAGCTGTTTTTT CASSSPGIGELFF
. TRBJ2-5 . TRBV28 TGTGCCAGCGTTACAGGGACAGAGACCCAGTACTTC CASVTGTETQYF
. TRBJ2-3 . TRBV5-4 TGTGCCAGCAGCTGGCCTAGCACAGATACGCAGTATTTT CASSWPSTDTQYF
. TRBJ1-2 . TRBV30 TGTGCCTGGACCGAAAGAGGGAGGGATGGCTACACCTTC CAWTERGRDGYTF
. TRBJ1-4 . TRBV11-2 TGTGCCAGCAGCTTAGGGCAGGGTGCAACTAATGAAAAACTGTTTTTT CASSLGQGATNEKLFF
TRBD1 TRBJ1-1 . TRBV4-2 TGTGCCAGCAGCCGACCCAGGGGGGTCGACACTGAAGCTTTCTTT CASSRPRGVDTEAFF
. TRBJ1-2 . TRBV11-2 TGTGCCAGCAGCCAGCCAAGGGGGACTGGCTACACCTTC CASSQPRGTGYTF
. TRBJ2-3 once TRBV18 TGTGCCAGCTCCCCAACAGGGCCAGGAGTGGCAGATACGCAGTATTTT CASSPTGPGVADTQYF
TRBD1 TRBJ1-5 . TRBV19 TGTGCCAGTAGTATAGGACAGGGGCGAAGCAATCAGCCCCAGCATTTT CASSIGQGRSNQPQHF
TRBD1 TRBJ2-1 . TRBV2 TGTGCCAGCAGGACAGGGATTACCCGAGACTCCTACAATGAGCAGTTCTTC CASRTGITRDSYNEQFF
. TRBJ2-3 . TRBV7-9 TGTGCCAGCAGCTTAGAACCACTAACCCTTAGCACAGATACGCAGTATTTT CASSLEPLTLSTDTQYF
TRBD2 TRBJ2-1 . TRBV11-3 TGTGCCAGCAGCTTAGGCGGGAGCGGCTACAATGAGCAGTTCTTC CASSLGGSGYNEQFF
. TRBJ2-1 . TRBV6-5 TGTGCCAGCAGTTACAGAATGGAGAGCGATGAGCAGTTCTTC CASSYRMESDEQFF
TRBD2 TRBJ2-6 . TRBV5-8 TGTGCCAGCAGCCTGACTAGCGGGATACCTCTGGCTGGGGCCAACGTCCTGACTTTC CASSLTSGIPLAGANVLTF
TRBD2 TRBJ2-3 once TRBV11-2 TGTGCCAGCAGCTTCGTATCTAGCGGGAGTTATACGCAGTATTTT CASSFVSSGSYTQYF
. TRBJ2-2 . TRBV7-2 TGTGCCAGCAGCTTAGGACTAGGCAACACCGGGGAGCTGTTTTTT CASSLGLGNTGELFF